This T cell receptor (beta chain) appears in the sequencing data of a study of blood T cell repertoires in COVID-19. Whole-study context: Acute and convalescent COVID-19 specimens originated in the United States, Italy and Spain.

Per the germline V gene, CDR1 is MNHEY and CDR2 is SMNVEV (reference sequence). This CDR3 has 12 residues. V was trimmed by 8 bases and J by 7 bases, leaving 14 bases between them. Some clones are missing from TCRdb's copy, which holds only in-frame ones; the method was immunoSEQ multiplex PCR. Of about 100,000 clones listed, roughly 80% are singletons. The sequence was collected from a woman in her 70s with acute or convalescent COVID-19. V is TRBV27 and J is TRBJ2-5; D might be TRBD1 (5 bases). Sequenced input: peripheral blood. This CDR3 reads CASAGAVGTQYF. CDR3 sequence (DNA): TGTGCCAGCGCTGGGGCGGTCGGGACCCAGTACTTC.